The 14 T cell receptor beta chains reported below all come from one sample, sequenced in a study of T cell changes during pregnancy in multiple sclerosis. Only in-frame clones appear in the TCRdb table, and some are missing; sequencing was by immunoSEQ multiplex PCR. The sample contains around 56,000 clones, around 85% of which appear only once. Sequencing used CD4+ T cells from peripheral blood mononuclear cells, obtained in the third trimester of pregnancy. The receptor set was obtained from a female donor with multiple sclerosis, enrolled in a pregnancy study.

This clone was seen a handful of times. The chain carries TRBV5-1 and TRBJ2-2, with TRBD2 as a possible D gene (6 bases). V was pared by 5 bases and J by 4 bases, with 12 bases between. The germline V gene encodes CDR1 SGHRS and CDR2 YFSETQ. This CDR3 has 14 amino acids. The CDR3 spells CASRLEGATGELFF. The CDR3 coding sequence is TGCGCCAGCAGACTGGAGGGAGCCACCGGGGAGCTGTTTTTT.

The chain employs TRBV6-5 and TRBJ1-1, with 8 bases lining up with TRBD1. J gave up 7 bases and V 7 bases, and 5 bases lay outside the gene matches. The CDR3 is 12 residues long. Germline V gene sequence: CDR1 MNHEY, CDR2 SVGAGI. The CDR3 DNA sequence: TGTGCCAGCAACCTACAGGGGGTTGAAGCTTTCTTT. Residues: CASNLQGVEAFF.

This chain connects TRBV4-3 to TRBJ2-5; unclear D gene. There are 13 residues in the CDR3. Between the trimmed V and J ends, which lost 0 bases and 4 bases, there was a span of 6 bases. Looked up from germline, CDR1 is LGHNA and CDR2 is YSLEER. The CDR3 loop is CASSQETGETQYF. In nucleotides, the CDR3 is TGCGCCAGCAGCCAAGAAACTGGAGAGACCCAGTACTTC.

V gene TRBV5-1 combines with J gene TRBJ2-1; D is uncertain. Trimming cost V 0 bases and J 5 bases, with 12 bases left between them. The CDR3 consists of 15 residues. Germline assignment: CDR1 SGHRS and CDR2 YFSETQ. The CDR3 DNA sequence: TGCGCCAGCAGCTTGGGAGGATCGTTTAACAATGAGCAGTTCTTC. This encodes CASSLGGSFNNEQFF.

The genes are TRBV15 and TRBJ1-4; D is perhaps TRBD1 (5 bases). From germline, CDR1 is LNHNV and CDR2 YYDKDF (reference sequence). V lost 0 bases, J lost 8 bases, and 13 bases lay in between. This CDR3 spans 15 amino acids. CDR3: CATSRDLQEGEKLFF. In DNA, the CDR3 is TGTGCCACCAGCAGAGATCTTCAGGAGGGGGAAAAACTGTTTTTT.

This clone showed up just once. The chain joins TRBV5-1 to TRBJ2-3, with 8 bases lining up with TRBD2. The CDR3 has 13 amino acids. The ends lost 4 bases at V and 6 bases at J; junction bases unmatched: 4. In germline, CDR1 is SGHRS, CDR2 YFSETQ. The CDR3, as DNA: TGCGCCAGCAGCCCGGGGGGGGTGGATACGCAGTATTTT. It yields the protein CASSPGGVDTQYF.

The V call is TRBV29-1, the J call TRBJ2-3; 8 nucleotides line up with TRBD1. V was clipped by 2 bases and J by 6 bases; unmatched bases: 4. Germline loops: CDR1 SQVTM, CDR2 ANQGSEA. This CDR3 has 13 amino acids. CDR3: CSVEQGARDTQYF. The CDR3 DNA is TGCAGCGTTGAACAGGGGGCGAGGGATACGCAGTATTTT.

V and J are TRBV5-8 and TRBJ2-7; the D gene is possibly TRBD1 (7 bases). CDR3 length equals 17 residues. V was pared by 4 bases and J by 0 bases, with 20 bases between. CDR1 is SGHTS and CDR2 is YDEGEE in the germline V gene. The CDR3 reads CASSLIPGGTLSYEQYF. The CDR3, as DNA: TGTGCCAGCAGCCTGATTCCAGGGGGGACCCTCTCCTACGAGCAGTACTTC.

The chain has TRBV4-3 and TRBJ1-1; D might be TRBD1 (5 bases). Germline V gene data show CDR1 as LGHNA and CDR2 as YSLEER. V was pared by 2 bases and J by 4 bases, with 23 bases between. The CDR3 consists of 18 residues. Here the CDR3 reads CASSQSNRGGSGSTEAFF. The CDR3 region has the DNA TGCGCCAGCAGCCAATCCAATCGAGGAGGGTCAGGGAGCACTGAAGCTTTCTTT.

This clone was detected only once. Mismatch with germline at one junction end may stem from a read error. The chain employs TRBV29-1 and TRBJ2-1; 9 bases match TRBD1. Germline CDR1 is SQVTM and CDR2 is ANQGSEA. This CDR3 has 13 amino acids. CDR3 sequence (DNA): TGCAGCGTGGAAGGGACAGGGCCGAATGAGCAGTTCTTC. This encodes CSVEGTGPNEQFF.

The CDR3 DNA sequence: TGTGCCTGGAGAAAAGCCGGGACAGGGGCCTACGAGCAGTACTTC. Its translation: CAWRKAGTGAYEQYF. The chain combines TRBV30 with TRBJ2-7; TRBD1 matches at 10 bases. The CDR3 length is 15 residues. Per the germline V gene, CDR1 is GTSNPN and CDR2 is SVGIG (reference sequence). The junction had 7 bases not matched to a gene; V was cut back by 3 bases and J by 2 bases.

The chain joins TRBV7-8 to TRBJ2-5; D ambiguous. The CDR3 has 14 residues. The V gene's germline CDR1 is SGHVS and CDR2 FQNEAQ. V was clipped by 5 bases and J by 2 bases, with 12 bases between them. CDR3 DNA sequence: TGTGCCAGCAGCCGTGTAGCCACGCAAGAGACCCAGTACTTC. It is translated as CASSRVATQETQYF.

This chain links TRBV6-1 with TRBJ2-7; no definite D call. The V gene lost 2 bases and the J gene lost 3 bases, with 5 bases spanning the gap. Germline CDR1 and CDR2: MNHNS and SASEGT. The CDR3 length is 12 residues. CDR3 protein: CASSEYLYEQYF. For the CDR3, the DNA is TGTGCCAGCAGTGAATATCTCTACGAGCAGTACTTC.

V and J are TRBV7-2 and TRBJ2-2; D may be TRBD1 (6 bases). The germline gives CDR1 SGHTA, CDR2 FQGNSA. The V and J ends lost 3 bases and 7 bases respectively, with 12 bases between them. The CDR3 has 14 residues. The CDR3, as DNA: TGTGCCAGCAGCTTGGACAGCCAGCGCGGGGAGCTGTTTTTT. The encoded protein is CASSLDSQRGELFF.